The 20 T cell receptor beta chains reported below all come from one sample, sequenced in a study of shared clonotypes between healthy human individuals. Produced via immunoSEQ multiplex PCR; TCRdb's table is partial and in-frame only. The table has 950,000 to 1,100,000 clones, under 80% seen once. Input material: memory CD4+ T cells sorted from blood. Described subset: CD45RA-negative fraction. The receptors were sampled from a man younger than 30 in good health.

As to this clone: A much larger clone lies a single base off, so this may be a read error. The chain joins TRBV19 to TRBJ1-1; TRBD1 is a possible D gene (5 bases). The CDR3 runs 15 residues. Per germline, CDR1 LNHDA and CDR2 SQIVND (reference sequence). The ends were cut back, 3 bases at V and 1 base at J, with 12 bases in the middle. The CDR3 DNA reads as TGTGCCAGTAGTATTAAGTCAGGGACGAACACTGAAGCTTTCTTT. Its translation: CASSIKSGTNTEAFF.

The CDR3 DNA follows: TGTGCCAGCAGTGCAAGGGAGATCTATGGCTACACCTTC. It codes for CASSAREIYGYTF. The chain recombines TRBV2 with TRBJ1-2; D gene uncertain. Trimming shortened V by 4 bases and J by 4 bases, and 10 bases separated the two germline ends. The CDR3 is made up of 13 amino acids. Per germline, CDR1 SNHLY and CDR2 FYNNEI.

This clone turned up a few times. This sample includes further DNA sequences coding for the same CDR3. The chain links TRBV5-6 to TRBJ2-3; D not certain. V shed 2 bases and J shed 3 bases, with 4 bases lying between them. Per the germline V gene, CDR1 is SGHDT and CDR2 is YYEEEE. This CDR3 has 12 amino acids. The CDR3 DNA reads TGTGCCAGCAGCTTAAGGACAGATACGCAGTATTTT. Translation: CASSLRTDTQYF.

This sequence joins TRBV5-1 and TRBJ1-2; D unresolved. There are 15 residues in the CDR3. CDR1 is SGHRS and CDR2 is YFSETQ in the germline V gene. Trimming left V 0 bases short and J 2 bases short, with 11 bases between. The DNA for the CDR3 is TGCGCCAGCAGCTTGGGTGGCAGGCCCAACTATGGCTACACCTTC. Its translation is CASSLGGRPNYGYTF.

J is TRBJ1-6 and V is TRBV27; D is possibly TRBD1 (5 bases). Trimming shortened V by 6 bases and J by 0 bases, and 15 bases separated the two germline ends. This CDR3 comprises 17 residues. Germline V CDR1 and CDR2: MNHEY, SMNVEV (reference sequence). The CDR3 region has the DNA TGTGCCAGCAGCGGGACTTTCCTGCTCTCCTATAATTCACCCCTCCACTTT. Amino acids: CASSGTFLLSYNSPLHF.

The rearrangement uses TRBV9 and TRBJ1-1, with D uncertain. CDR1 is SGDLS and CDR2 is YYNGEE in the germline V gene. V lost 4 bases, J lost 2 bases, and 12 bases lay in between. The CDR3 contains 14 residues. Here the CDR3 reads CASSSLGSNTEAFF. The CDR3 nucleotides read TGTGCCAGCAGCTCCCTCGGGAGTAACACTGAAGCTTTCTTT.

This clone showed up just once. V is TRBV5-4 and J is TRBJ1-1; D is unclear. Trimming removed 5 bases at V and 3 bases at J, with 17 bases between. The length of the CDR3 is 15 residues. Germline assignment: CDR1 SGHNT and CDR2 YYREEE (reference sequence). For the CDR3, the DNA is TGTGCCAGCAGGGGCGGCCCCACCTCTGACACTGAAGCTTTCTTT. Amino acid sequence: CASRGGPTSDTEAFF.

The chain uses TRBV5-4 and TRBJ2-7; possible D gene TRBD2, 5 bases. In germline, CDR1 is SGHNT, CDR2 YYREEE (reference sequence). V lost 3 bases to trimming and J lost 4 bases, with 8 bases between them. This CDR3 is built from 12 residues. The CDR3 DNA sequence: TGTGCCAGCAGCTGGTCGGGGTACGAGCAGTACTTC. Translated, it gives CASSWSGYEQYF.

The chain has TRBV2 and TRBJ2-2; D possibly matches TRBD1 or TRBD2 (6 bases each). The CDR3 length is 15 residues. V lost 8 bases and J 6 bases, leaving 19 bases between the germline ends. Germline values: CDR1 SNHLY, CDR2 FYNNEI. CDR3: CASWRSGAVAGELFF. The CDR3 nucleotides are TGTGCCAGCTGGAGATCGGGGGCTGTAGCCGGGGAGCTGTTTTTT.

This clone came up a few times. V and J are TRBV10-3 and TRBJ1-1; 11 bases map to TRBD1. The germline V gene has CDR1 ENHRY and CDR2 SYGVKD. The CDR3 spans 15 residues. Trimming took 4 bases from V and 1 from J; bases not matched to a gene: 2. CDR3 sequence: CAISGGQGANTEAFF. The CDR3 nucleotides are TGTGCCATCAGTGGTGGACAGGGGGCGAACACTGAAGCTTTCTTT.

The chain carries TRBV11-1 and TRBJ2-2; D is possibly TRBD1 (7 bases). V was clipped by 7 bases and J by 3 bases, with 12 bases between them. The CDR3 sequence is 14 residues long. Germline CDR1 reads SGHAT; CDR2 reads FQDESV (reference sequence). CDR3 sequence: CASTPGGHTGELFF. The CDR3 bases are TGTGCCAGCACCCCAGGGGGGCACACCGGGGAGCTGTTTTTT.

This clone was observed a single time. The rearrangement joins TRBV4-1 to TRBJ2-1; 16 nucleotides match TRBD2. The V segment lost 1 base and the J segment 5 bases; nucleotides outside the gene matches: 5. The CDR3 extends over 18 amino acids. The germline V gene has CDR1 MGHRA and CDR2 YSYEKL. In DNA, the CDR3 is TGCGCCAGCAGCCAAGGGGGACTAGCGGGAGGGTTCCACAATGAGCAGTTCTTC. It specifies CASSQGGLAGGFHNEQFF.

V gene TRBV4-1 combines with J gene TRBJ2-1; 8 bases map to TRBD1. The CDR3 consists of 15 residues. With V trimmed by 1 base and J by 4 bases, 3 bases remained unmatched. The germline V gene encodes CDR1 MGHRA and CDR2 YSYEKL. Here the CDR3 DNA reads TGCGCCAGCAGCCAAGGTTACAGGGGGTACAATGAGCAGTTCTTC. Protein: CASSQGYRGYNEQFF.

V gene TRBV7-8 combines with J gene TRBJ2-5; no clear D. This CDR3 contains 16 residues. The V gene's germline CDR1 is SGHVS and CDR2 FQNEAQ. V was clipped by 1 base and J by 4 bases, with 16 bases between them. This chain's CDR3 is CASSLEGFSITETQYF. CDR3 coding DNA: TGTGCCAGCAGCTTAGAGGGCTTCTCGATTACAGAGACCCAGTACTTC.

V usage is TRBV7-9 and J usage is TRBJ1-1; D is ambiguous. The CDR3 consists of 15 residues. Trimming removed 8 bases from V and 0 bases from J, with 16 bases in between. The germline CDR1 and CDR2 sequences are SEHNR and FQNEAQ (reference sequence). The CDR3 is CASLPSYSLNTEAFF. The CDR3 nucleotides are TGTGCCAGCCTACCCAGTTACAGCCTGAACACTGAAGCTTTCTTT.

This clone was counted a few times. The J gene is TRBJ1-2, the V gene TRBV5-5; D not certain. The CDR3 has 13 residues. V dropped 2 bases and J dropped 8 bases, with 13 bases sitting between them. Germline lookup yields CDR1 SGHKS and CDR2 YYEKEE (reference sequence). The CDR3 is CASSLEPSWGYTF. The CDR3 DNA reads TGTGCCAGCAGCTTAGAACCATCGTGGGGCTACACCTTC.

This rearrangement joins TRBV13 to TRBJ2-7; 7 bases are shared with TRBD1. The DNA matches TRBJ2-5 better at its end, which makes the J call doubtful. CDR3 length equals 15 residues. CDR1 PRHDT and CDR2 FYEKMQ come from the germline V gene (reference sequence). The CDR3 DNA reads as TGTGCCAGCAGCCGCCTCGACAGGGATGCTGAGACCCAGTACTTC. This translates into CASSRLDRDAETQYF.

The chain links TRBV14 to TRBJ2-1; possibly TRBD1 for D (5 bases). CDR1 is SGHDN, CDR2 FVKESK, per germline. The V gene lost 0 bases and the J gene lost 10 bases, with 16 bases spanning the gap. This CDR3 region has 15 residues. The CDR3 is CASSQDPLGAREQFF. CDR3 bases: TGTGCCAGCAGCCAAGATCCCCTAGGGGCACGGGAGCAGTTCTTC.

V and J are TRBV6-6 and TRBJ2-4, with D perhaps matching TRBD1 (6 bases). From germline, CDR1 is MNHNY and CDR2 SVGAGI (reference sequence). Trimming removed 4 bases at V and 5 bases at J, with 15 bases between. The CDR3 totals 15 residues. This CDR3 reads CASSLRLEGENIQYF. CDR3 bases: TGTGCCAGCAGTTTGCGCCTAGAGGGGGAAAACATTCAGTACTTC.

As regards this clone: This may stem from a read error, because a much larger clone lies one nucleotide away. The V and J genes are TRBV4-2 and TRBJ2-5; 13 positions agree with TRBD2. The CDR3 covers 15 residues. The ends lost 3 bases at V and 5 bases at J; junction bases unmatched: 3. Germline CDR1 LGHNA, CDR2 YNFKEQ. The DNA of the CDR3 is TGTGCCAGCAGCCAGGGACTAGCGGGGAGGGAGACCCAGTACTTC. It is translated as CASSQGLAGRETQYF.